Shown below are 32 T cell receptor beta chains from a single sample sequenced in a study of tumor-infiltrating lymphocytes in primary liver carcinoma. TCR beta cDNA was reverse-transcribed from 400 to 500 ng of total RNA. The reaction used a constant-region primer and ProtoScript II reverse transcriptase. Libraries of TCR beta came from three nested multiplex PCR rounds with slightly modified ARM-PCR. PCR rounds one and two used TRBV1-TRBV30 forward primers with a C-beta reverse primer for 10 cycles each. TCRdb itself ran the multiplex PCR reads through MiXCR, one entry per CDR3 protein. This table holds about 130,000 distinct CDR3 sequences, 64% found once. Total RNA and DNA came together from approximately 20-30 mg of bulk tissue without cell sorting. The sequencing input was liver tumor tissue from sampling region 3. Subset described: tumor region T3, left-lateral pole. All receptors come from a woman in her sixties or seventies with primary liver carcinoma and hepatitis B virus infection.

The chain couples TRBV11-2 to TRBJ2-1, with D maybe TRBD2 (5 bases). Per germline, CDR1 SGHAT and CDR2 FQNNGV. The length of the CDR3 is 17 residues. CDR3 loop: CISSSAQSAAGLLVQFF. As DNA, the CDR3 is TGTATCAGCAGCTCTGCTCAATCTGCGGCGGGCCTACTGGTGCAGTTCTTC.

This clonotype was counted at least ten times. J is TRBJ1-5 and V is TRBV12-3 or TRBV12-4, with D tentatively TRBD1 (5 bases). Trimming removed 4 bases at V and 7 bases at J, with 17 bases between. There are 15 residues in the CDR3. The CDR3 DNA reads as TGTGCCAGCAGTTCCTCGGGGGGGGTGGGCCAGCCCCAGCATTTT. Its translation: CASSSSGGVGQPQHF.

Notes on this clonotype: A single base separates this from a much larger clone, so it may be a read error. The chain couples TRBV6-5 to TRBJ2-2; D is ambiguous. From germline, CDR1 is MNHEY and CDR2 SVGAGI. CDR3 length equals 15 residues. The chain's CDR3 is CANSSTRPRTGELFF. In DNA, the CDR3 is TGTGCCAACAGTTCCACCCGGCCTCGCACCGGGGAGCTGTTTTTT.

As for this clonotype: The CDR3 end shows no conserved phenylalanine or tryptophan, and so a read error is likely. The chain combines TRBV11-2 with TRBJ2-7; TRBD1 matches at 9 bases. Germline V gives CDR1 SGHAT, CDR2 FQNNGV. The CDR3 loop spans 13 amino acids. CDR3 nucleotides: TGTGCCAGCAGCCGGACAGGGGCCTACAAGCAGTACTCC. Its protein is CASSRTGAYKQYS.

This clonotype came up many times. The chain carries TRBV7-8 and TRBJ2-5; D gene ambiguous. Germline V CDR1 and CDR2: SGHVS, FQNEAQ. This CDR3 is built from 14 residues. Between the trimmed V and J ends, which lost 0 bases and 4 bases, there was a span of 9 bases. The CDR3 sequence: CASSLALTVETQYF. The CDR3 DNA is TGTGCCAGCAGCTTAGCGCTCACAGTAGAGACCCAGTACTTC.

On this clonotype: One junction end does not reproduce the germline sequence, and a read error may be involved. CDR3 sequence (DNA): TGCAGTGTTGGGACTAGCGGACCGCACAAGCAGTACTTC. Translation gives CSVGTSGPHKQYF. The chain uses TRBV29-1 and TRBJ2-7, with 11 bases identical to TRBD2. The germline gives CDR1 SQVTM, CDR2 ANQGSEA. The CDR3 sequence is 13 residues long.

Remarks on this clonotype: In this CDR3 the conserved last residue, phenylalanine or tryptophan, is missing, so a read error is likely. The chain links TRBV11-2 to TRBJ2-1; TRBD2 is a possible D gene (5 bases). Germline lookup yields CDR1 SGHAT and CDR2 FQNNGV. CDR3 size: 16 residues. The CDR3 nucleotides read TGTGCCAGCAGCCCCGGCGGCGCGGGCCGGTACAAAGAGCAGTTCCTC. It is translated as CASSPGGAGRYKEQFL.

A note on this clonotype: It may be a read error: a sequence one base away is much more abundant. The CDR3 loop is CASSKEGTERETQYF. The CDR3 DNA is TGTGCCAGCAGCAAAGAGGGGACGGAACGAGAGACCCAGTACTTC. The V and J genes are TRBV21-1 and TRBJ2-5; TRBD1 was called by the table and not checked on the DNA. TRBV21-1 is labeled a pseudogene. CDR3 size: 15 residues.

This clonotype was found a few times. V gene TRBV6-4 combines with J gene TRBJ2-3; weak D call: TRBD2 (6 bases). The CDR3 runs to 14 residues. Germline CDR1 and CDR2: MRHNA and SNTAGT. Trimming cost V 2 bases and J 0 bases, with 6 bases left between them. CDR3: CASSDSGSTDTQYF. CDR3 in DNA: TGTGCCAGCAGTGACAGCGGGAGCACAGATACGCAGTATTTT.

About this clonotype itself: A much larger clone differs from this one at a single base, so this may be a read error. The chain links TRBV5-6 to TRBJ2-3; the match to TRBD2 covers 7 bases. J lost 6 bases, V lost 4 bases, and 17 bases had no gene match. Germline-derived CDR1 and CDR2 are SGHDT and YYEEEE. The length of the CDR3 is 17 residues. In DNA, the CDR3 is TGTGCCAGCAGCCTGGAGACTAGCACAGTCCTAAGGGATACGCAGTATTTT. Its protein is CASSLETSTVLRDTQYF.

A note on this clonotype: The junction does not match germline at one end; this may be a read error. The chain's CDR3 is CVSSLDHAGGPLTDTQYF. CDR3 in DNA: TGTGTCAGCAGCTTAGATCATGCGGGAGGGCCTCTTACAGATACGCAGTATTTT. The V call is TRBV11-2, the J call TRBJ2-3, with 9 bases lining up with TRBD2. Germline loops: CDR1 SGHAT, CDR2 FQNNGV. The CDR3 spans 18 residues.

This clonotype was seen only a few times. This could be a read error, since a much larger clone is one nucleotide away. V gene TRBV4-1 combines with J gene TRBJ2-1, with TRBD2 matching 13 bases. Germline V gene data show CDR1 as MGHRA and CDR2 as YSYEKL. The CDR3 consists of 17 residues. The CDR3 DNA reads as TGCGTCAGCAGCCAAGTGACTAGCGGGAGGATGCGGAATGAGCAGTTCTTC. Its translation is CVSSQVTSGRMRNEQFF.

Comments on this clonotype: Mismatch with germline at one junction end may stem from a read error. CDR3 nucleotide sequence: TGCGCCAGCACCAAAAGGAAAACCTCCACCGGGGGGCTGTTTTTT. This sequence encodes CASTKRKTSTGGLFF. This chain uses TRBV12-3 or TRBV12-4 with TRBJ2-2; the D gene is possibly TRBD2 (6 bases). The CDR3 totals 15 residues.

The chain combines TRBV5-1 with TRBJ1-1, with D perhaps matching TRBD1 (5 bases). Trimming stripped 0 bases from V and 3 bases from J, with 15 bases between. The germline V gene has CDR1 SGHRS and CDR2 YFSETQ. This CDR3 spans 16 amino acids. The DNA for the CDR3 is TGCGCCAGCAGCTTGGGACACGTTAAAGGGGACACTGAAGCTTTCTTT. This codes for CASSLGHVKGDTEAFF. The full variable domain, completed using reference TRBV5-1 and TRBJ1-1, is KAGVTQTPRYLIKTRGQQVTLSCSPISGHRSVSWYQQTPGQGLQFLFEYFSETQRNKGNFPGRFSGRQFSNSRSEMNVSTLELGDSALYLCASSLGHVKGDTEAFFGQGTRLTVV.

As to this clonotype: One end of the junction does not line up with germline, which may come from a read error. This rearrangement joins TRBV11-1 to TRBJ1-4; D call uncertain. The CDR3 is 13 residues long. The germline CDR1 and CDR2 sequences are SGHAT and FQDESV (reference sequence). The CDR3 protein is CVSSRGTNEKLFF. The CDR3, as DNA: TGTGTCAGCAGCAGAGGGACTAATGAAAAACTGTTTTTT.

This clonotype was counted once. This sequence may be a read error, since a much larger clone differs from it by one base. The chain couples TRBV6-2 or TRBV6-3 to TRBJ1-6, with 7 bases lining up with TRBD1. The ends lost 11 bases at V and 11 bases at J; junction bases unmatched: 27. The CDR3 length is 18 residues. From germline, CDR1 is MNHEY and CDR2 SVGEGT. CDR3 sequence reads: CAGTLSPNRQGGVAPLHF. The DNA for the CDR3 is TGTGCCGGCACTTTATCCCCAAATCGACAGGGTGGTGTGGCACCCCTCCACTTT.

Details on this clonotype: A much larger clone differs from this one at a single base, so this may be a read error. The V call is TRBV28, the J call TRBJ1-1; D call uncertain. The V end lost 8 bases, the J end lost 6 bases, and 13 bases lay between the germline ends. Per the germline V gene, CDR1 is MDHEN and CDR2 is SYDVKM. The CDR3 extends over 12 amino acids. The CDR3 is CASCPLLSEAFF. The CDR3 DNA follows: TGTGCCAGCTGTCCTCTCCTCTCTGAAGCTTTCTTT.

This clonotype was counted at least ten times. The chain carries TRBV4-1 and TRBJ2-1; 10 positions agree with TRBD1. This CDR3 region has 17 residues. Germline V gene data show CDR1 as MGHRA and CDR2 as YSYEKL. The junction had 4 bases not matched to a gene; V was cut back by 0 bases and J by 2 bases. The CDR3 loop reads CASSQDGTGAPYNEQFF. Here the CDR3 DNA reads TGCGCCAGCAGCCAAGATGGGACAGGGGCTCCCTACAATGAGCAGTTCTTC.

The chain is built from TRBV12-3 or TRBV12-4 and TRBJ2-5; no reliable D call. Trimming left V 7 bases short and J 6 bases short, with 12 bases between. The CDR3 extends over 12 amino acids. The CDR3 coding sequence is TGTGCCAGCAATTCGTACTCGAAGACCCAGTACTTC. This gives the protein CASNSYSKTQYF.

The chain couples TRBV28 to TRBJ2-7, with D maybe TRBD1 (7 bases). CDR3 length equals 15 residues. The V end was cut by 2 bases, the J end by 0 bases, with 11 bases between. Germline V gene sequence: CDR1 MDHEN, CDR2 SYDVKM. CDR3 coding DNA: TGTGCCAGCAGTTTAAGGCGGGACAGCTCCTACGAGCAGTACTTC. Translation gives CASSLRRDSSYEQYF.

About this clonotype: Relative to the germline gene, one junction end is altered; a read error may explain this. The chain links TRBV28 to TRBJ2-3; the D is unclear. Germline V gene data show CDR1 as MDHEN and CDR2 as SYDVKM. The CDR3 is made up of 15 amino acids. CDR3 nucleotides: TGTGACAGCCTCGGCGGAGTAATTAGCACAGATACGCAGTATTTT. Translation: CDSLGGVISTDTQYF.

The genes are TRBV6-1 and TRBJ1-5; possible D gene TRBD1, 5 bases. V was cut by 8 bases and J by 2 bases, with 16 bases left in between. The CDR3 is 15 amino acids. CDR1 is MNHNS, CDR2 SASEGT, per germline. CDR3 residues: CASCSGALGNQPQHF. Here the CDR3 DNA reads TGTGCCAGCTGTTCCGGGGCGTTGGGCAATCAGCCCCAGCATTTT.

This clonotype has only a few counts. A much larger clone lies a single base off, so this may be a read error. This chain uses TRBV6-1 with TRBJ1-1, with 9 bases identical to TRBD1. The CDR3 spans 14 residues. Germline V lookup: CDR1 MNHNS, CDR2 SASEGT. The DNA for the CDR3 is TGTGCCAGCAGCCGGGACAGGGTGAACACTGTAGCTTTCTTT. Residues: CASSRDRVNTVAFF.

Concerning this clonotype itself: Germline is not matched at one junction end, which may reflect a read error. The chain couples TRBV11-2 to TRBJ2-3, with 7 bases aligning to TRBD2. The V gene's germline CDR1 is SGHAT and CDR2 FQNNGV. The CDR3 totals 18 residues. The CDR3 loop is CASSSGLVGVLSTDTQYF. CDR3 DNA: TGTGCCAGCAGCTCTGGACTAGTGGGAGTACTGAGCACAGATACTCAGTATTTT.

CDR3 amino acids: CASSQFVDGQYF. The CDR3 DNA reads as TGTGCCAGCAGCCAGTTTGTCGACGGGCAGTACTTC. This rearrangement joins TRBV11-2 to TRBJ2-7; no clear D gene. Germline values: CDR1 SGHAT, CDR2 FQNNGV. V dropped 5 bases and J dropped 9 bases, with 14 bases sitting between them. The length of the CDR3 is 12 residues.

This clonotype was seen only once. This may come from a read error, since a much larger clone is one base off. This chain links TRBV28 with TRBJ1-6, with 8 bases that match TRBD1. Germline assignment: CDR1 MDHEN and CDR2 SYDVKM. This CDR3 comprises 15 residues. The V gene end was trimmed by 8 bases and the J gene end by 5 bases; junction bases not matched to a gene: 8. DNA for the CDR3: TGTGCCAGCGGAGGAACAGGGGGGGATAATTCACCCCTCCACTTT. Amino acids: CASGGTGGDNSPLHF.

With respect to this clonotype: A much larger clone lies a single base off, so this may be a read error. The genes are TRBV11-3 and TRBJ2-1; TRBD2 aligns across 12 bases. CDR3 length: 15 amino acids. Germline V CDR1 and CDR2: SGHNT, YENEEA. The CDR3 nucleotides are TGTGCCAGCAGCTCCAGACTAGCGGGAGACAATGAGCAGTCCTTC. This translates into CASSSRLAGDNEQSF.

A remark on this clonotype: A read error is possible here, since a much larger clone lies one base away. This chain links TRBV5-4 with TRBJ1-1, with unresolved D. This CDR3 has 13 amino acids. V was shortened by 1 base and J by 1 base, with 5 bases between the two germline ends. Germline V gene sequence: CDR1 SGHNT, CDR2 YYREEE (reference sequence). This chain's CDR3 is CASSLWTNTEAFF. The DNA for the CDR3 is TGTGCCAGCAGCTTGTGGACGAACACTGAAGCTTTCTTT.

The V call is TRBV5-1, the J call TRBJ2-7; D is possibly TRBD1 (6 bases). From germline, CDR1 is SGHRS and CDR2 YFSETQ. Trimming pared 0 bases from V and 3 bases from J, leaving 13 bases between. The CDR3 covers 15 residues. In DNA form, the CDR3 reads TGCGCCAGCAGCTTGGTGTGGGGCAGGGGCTACGAGCAGTACTTC. It is translated as CASSLVWGRGYEQYF.

This chain connects TRBV7-9 to TRBJ1-1; 7 positions match TRBD1. V dropped 5 bases and J dropped 5; count of bases not matched to a gene: 2. The germline CDR1 and CDR2 sequences are SEHNR and FQNEAQ (reference sequence). This CDR3 is 12 amino acids long. CDR3 loop: CASSMTGTEAFF. DNA for the CDR3: TGTGCCAGCAGCATGACAGGGACTGAAGCTTTCTTT.

This clonotype came up once. Compared with germline, one end of the junction differs, possibly owing to a read error. V is TRBV12-3 or TRBV12-4 and J is TRBJ2-1; possibly TRBD2 for D (7 bases). The CDR3 consists of 21 residues. CDR3 sequence: CASTKRGGVRTGPSSYNEQFF. The CDR3 nucleotides are TGTGCCAGCACCAAAAGAGGGGGGGTCAGGACTGGTCCGAGCTCCTACAATGAGCAATTCTTC.

This clonotype was detected only a few times. This chain connects TRBV7-2 to TRBJ1-1; the match to TRBD1 covers 8 bases. The J segment lost 2 bases and the V segment lost 1 base, leaving 6 bases of the junction unmatched. The CDR3 has 16 amino acids. Germline V gene sequence: CDR1 SGHTA, CDR2 FQGNSA. The CDR3 here is CASSLGTGRGNTEAFF. The CDR3 coding sequence is TGTGCCAGCAGCTTAGGGACAGGGAGGGGTAACACTGAAGCTTTCTTT. Full variable domain (outside the CDR3, taken from reference TRBV7-2 and TRBJ1-1): GAGVSQSPSNKVTEKGKDVELRCDPISGHTALYWYRQSLGQGLEFLIYFQGNSAPDKSGLPSDRFSAERTGGSVSTLTIQRTQQEDSAVYLCASSLGTGRGNTEAFFGQGTRLTVV.